This entry concerns a single T cell receptor (beta chain). Its antigen is not known. As to treatment: around 19 received Ad26.COV2.S at low or high dose, single or two shots; 5 received placebo; per-sample allocation not given. Each sample was drawn 63 days after the first injection (of vaccine or placebo). Donor was an adult aged 18-55 years in Boston. This sample stems from a study of Ad26.COV2.S vaccination and SARS-CoV-2 variants. About the study: The study gave Ad26.COV2.S intramuscularly, once or twice 56 days apart.

Findings of the study overall: Measurements of TCR breadth and depth may have given underestimates of the total T cell responses.

After removal of 1 base from V and 5 bases from J, the junction contained 7 bases not matched to a gene. The CDR3 runs to 15 residues. The germline V gene has CDR1 LGHNA and CDR2 YSLEER. TCRdb's table, derived via immunoSEQ multiplex PCR, lists solely in-frame clones and lacks some. This sample yields 350,000 to 450,000 clones, of which about 90% are seen a single time; under 2% belongs to the top ten. This specimen consisted of peripheral blood, obtained in a trial of Ad26.COV2.S vaccine versus placebo. This chain joins TRBV4-3 and TRBJ2-7, with 8 bases aligning to TRBD2. The TCR was taken from a person aged 18-65 years who received the Ad26.COV2.S COVID-19 vaccine or a placebo. CDR3 sequence: CASSQAGGVLHEQYF. The CDR3 bases are TGCGCCAGCAGCCAAGCGGGAGGGGTGCTCCACGAGCAGTACTTC.